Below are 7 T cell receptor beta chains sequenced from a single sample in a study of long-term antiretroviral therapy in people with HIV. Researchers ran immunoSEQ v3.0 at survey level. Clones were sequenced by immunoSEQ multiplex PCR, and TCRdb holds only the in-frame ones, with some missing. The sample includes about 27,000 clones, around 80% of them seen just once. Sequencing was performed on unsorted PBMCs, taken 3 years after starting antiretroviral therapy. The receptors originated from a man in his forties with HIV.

The CDR3 DNA reads TGCGCCAGCAGCCAAGGGGGGGGTACGCAGTATTTT. Protein product: CASSQGGGTQYF. The V call is TRBV4-1, the J call TRBJ2-3, with 7 bases identical to TRBD2. The trim removed 1 base at V and 8 bases at J, leaving 0 bases unmatched. The germline V gene encodes CDR1 MGHRA and CDR2 YSYEKL. The CDR3 spans 12 residues.

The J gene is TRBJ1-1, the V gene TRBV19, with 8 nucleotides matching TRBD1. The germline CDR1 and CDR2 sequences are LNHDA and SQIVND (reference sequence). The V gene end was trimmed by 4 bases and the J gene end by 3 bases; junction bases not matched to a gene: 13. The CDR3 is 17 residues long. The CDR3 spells CASSTRYRGVMDTEAFF. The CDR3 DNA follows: TGTGCCAGTAGTACCAGATACAGGGGGGTAATGGACACTGAAGCTTTCTTT.

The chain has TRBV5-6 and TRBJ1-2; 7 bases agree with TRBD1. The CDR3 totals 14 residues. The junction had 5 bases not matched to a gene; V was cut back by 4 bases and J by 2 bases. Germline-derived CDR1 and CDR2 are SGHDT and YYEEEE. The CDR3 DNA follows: TGTGCCAGCAGCCCTGGACAGGAAAACTATGGCTACACCTTC. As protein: CASSPGQENYGYTF. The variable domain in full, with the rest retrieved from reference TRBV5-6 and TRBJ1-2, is DAGVTQSPTHLIKTRGQQVTLRCSPKSGHDTVSWYQQALGQGPQFIFQYYEEEERQRGNFPDRFSGHQFPNYSSELNVNALLLGDSALYLCASSPGQENYGYTFGSGTRLTVV.

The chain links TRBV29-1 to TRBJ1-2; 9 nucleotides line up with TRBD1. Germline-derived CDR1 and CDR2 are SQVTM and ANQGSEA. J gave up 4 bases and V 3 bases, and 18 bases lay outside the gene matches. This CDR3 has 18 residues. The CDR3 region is CSVDRAGPGGQGGYGYTF. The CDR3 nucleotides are TGCAGCGTTGACCGAGCCGGACCTGGGGGACAGGGTGGCTATGGCTACACCTTC.

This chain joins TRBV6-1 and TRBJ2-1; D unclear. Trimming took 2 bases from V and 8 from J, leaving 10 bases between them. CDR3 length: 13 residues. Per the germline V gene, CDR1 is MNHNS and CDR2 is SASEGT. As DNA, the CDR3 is TGTGCCAGCAGTGAACGCCCTTTACATGAGCAGTTCTTC. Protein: CASSERPLHEQFF.

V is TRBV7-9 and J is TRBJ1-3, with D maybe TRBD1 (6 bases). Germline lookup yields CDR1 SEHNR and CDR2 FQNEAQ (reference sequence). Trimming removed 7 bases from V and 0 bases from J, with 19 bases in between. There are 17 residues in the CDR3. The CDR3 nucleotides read TGTGCCAGCACCCCTCGTGCGGGGGGCGGCTCTGGAAACACCATATATTTT. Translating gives CASTPRAGGGSGNTIYF.

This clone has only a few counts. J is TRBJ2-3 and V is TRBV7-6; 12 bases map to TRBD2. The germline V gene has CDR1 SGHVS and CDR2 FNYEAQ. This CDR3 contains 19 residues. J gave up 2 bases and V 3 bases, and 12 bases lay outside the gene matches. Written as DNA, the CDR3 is TGTGCCAGCAGCTTCAAGGGAGTTCCTAGCGGGAGGGCCACAGATACGCAGTATTTT. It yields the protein CASSFKGVPSGRATDTQYF.